Detailed here is one T cell receptor beta chain. Its target is not known. The data derive from a study of T cell responses to AZD1222 COVID-19 vaccine. Clones were read by immunoSEQ multiplex PCR, and TCRdb kept only the in-frame ones, dropping some. Of 85,000 to 120,000 clones listed, approximately 81% are singletons. From germline, CDR1 is SGHAT and CDR2 FQNNGV. The CDR3 loop spans 15 amino acids. With 4 bases clipped from V and 4 bases from J, the junction kept 7 bases outside the gene matches. The study's findings and limits: Dominant CD4 TCR responses targeted spike regions 160-218 and 743-854. The donor cohort was predominantly white British with a female majority, and clonal diversity may have been underestimated.

The chain uses TRBV11-2 and TRBJ1-2, with 9 nucleotides matching TRBD1. The TCR comes from an adult in good health. The sequenced sample was peripheral blood, obtained on day 0 of AZD1222 vaccination. CDR3 sequence: CASSSSDRGSYGYTF. As DNA, the CDR3 is TGTGCCAGCAGCTCCTCGGACAGGGGCAGCTATGGCTACACCTTC.